These 18 T cell receptor beta chains came from one sample sequenced in a study of cytomegalovirus exposure and HLA in healthy donors. Primers: 60 Vbeta forward and 13 Jbeta reverse. Assay used: immunoSEQ multiplex PCR; TCRdb lists only in-frame clones, some missing. The table shows approximately 200,000 clones, with roughly four fifths occurring only once. The specimen sequenced was PBMCs. The source of these receptors is a man aged 25 to 45 in good health and CMV-seronegative.

J is TRBJ1-2 and V is TRBV28; D gene uncertain. The CDR3 covers 13 residues. Germline CDR1 and CDR2: MDHEN and SYDVKM. V was pared by 10 bases and J by 9 bases, with 21 bases between. The CDR3 DNA reads as TGTGCCACAGGAGGAAGGTCCCATTATCGCTACACCTTC. Encoded protein: CATGGRSHYRYTF.

The rearrangement uses TRBV4-1 and TRBJ2-2; D might be TRBD2 (6 bases). Trimming took 1 base from V and 3 from J, leaving 18 bases between them. This CDR3 is built from 18 residues. CDR1 and CDR2 (germline): MGHRA, YSYEKL. The CDR3 loop reads CASSQGVYRRDHTGELFF. The DNA for the CDR3 is TGCGCCAGCAGCCAAGGTGTCTATAGGCGGGACCACACCGGGGAGCTGTTTTTT.

This chain links TRBV27 with TRBJ2-5; 7 nucleotides agree with TRBD2. Germline CDR1 is MNHEY and CDR2 is SMNVEV (reference sequence). The length of the CDR3 is 16 residues. The V gene end was trimmed by 2 bases and the J gene end by 3 bases; junction bases not matched to a gene: 9. CDR3 residues: CASSLRIGGGKETQYF. As DNA, the CDR3 is TGTGCCAGCAGTTTAAGGATTGGGGGAGGGAAAGAGACCCAGTACTTC.

The chain recombines TRBV6-1 with TRBJ2-6, with 11 bases matching TRBD1. CDR3 length: 18 residues. Germline-derived CDR1 and CDR2 are MNHNS and SASEGT. J lost 1 base, V lost 0 bases, and 2 bases had no gene match. The CDR3 protein is CASSEAGDRGSGANVLTF. The CDR3 DNA follows: TGTGCCAGCAGTGAAGCAGGGGACAGGGGGTCTGGGGCCAACGTCCTGACTTTC.

Comments on this clone: At one of its ends the junction is not consistent with the germline gene, which may arise from a read error. The chain recombines TRBV2 with TRBJ2-1, with D maybe TRBD2 (7 bases). Germline CDR1 reads SNHLY; CDR2 reads FYNNEI. The CDR3 length is 11 residues. The CDR3 protein is CASSEGGGFVF. The CDR3 DNA reads as TGTGCCAGCAGTGAGGGGGGGGGCTTTGTCTTC.

This chain connects TRBV5-1 to TRBJ2-3; no clear D. Per germline, CDR1 SGHRS and CDR2 YFSETQ. V was clipped by 4 bases and J by 0 bases, with 15 bases between them. This CDR3 contains 16 residues. CDR3 sequence (DNA): TGCGCCAGCAGCCCCGGCGCGGCCGGTAGCACAGATACGCAGTATTTT. Protein: CASSPGAAGSTDTQYF. Filled out from reference TRBV5-1 and TRBJ2-3, the complete variable domain reads KAGVTQTPRYLIKTRGQQVTLSCSPISGHRSVSWYQQTPGQGLQFLFEYFSETQRNKGNFPGRFSGRQFSNSRSEMNVSTLELGDSALYLCASSPGAAGSTDTQYFGPGTRLTVL.

This clone was seen only once. The chain links TRBV4-1 to TRBJ2-7; D perhaps matches TRBD2 (5 bases). V shed 4 bases and J shed 4 bases, with 17 bases lying between them. This CDR3 is built from 15 residues. CDR1 MGHRA and CDR2 YSYEKL come from the germline V gene. The CDR3: CASSPLEGEGYEQYF. CDR3 sequence (DNA): TGCGCCAGCAGCCCTCTCGAGGGAGAGGGATACGAGCAGTACTTC.

The CDR3: CASSYPGIRADTQYF. DNA of the CDR3: TGTGCCAGCAGTTATCCCGGGATCCGCGCAGATACGCAGTATTTT. The chain combines TRBV6-7 with TRBJ2-3; D possibly corresponds to TRBD2 (5 bases). TRBV6-7 belongs to the ORF category, with a function that is uncertain. V lost 3 bases to trimming and J lost 4 bases, with 14 bases between them. CDR3 length: 15 residues.

V is TRBV4-1 and J is TRBJ2-1; 7 positions agree with TRBD2. There are 17 residues in the CDR3. Germline CDR1 MGHRA, CDR2 YSYEKL. V lost 0 bases, J lost 2 bases, and 7 bases stayed unmatched. For the CDR3, the DNA is TGCGCCAGCAGCCAAGATTGGGCTAGCGGAACCTACAATGAGCAGTTCTTC. Protein: CASSQDWASGTYNEQFF.

This clone was seen a single time. This chain joins TRBV28 and TRBJ2-7, with a possible D match to TRBD1 (6 bases). This CDR3 has 13 amino acids. Per the germline V gene, CDR1 is MDHEN and CDR2 is SYDVKM. V was shortened by 5 bases and J by 4 bases, with 12 bases between the two germline ends. CDR3 DNA sequence: TGTGCCAGCAGTGTGACAGGAGGATACGAGCAGTACTTC. This gives the protein CASSVTGGYEQYF. Variable domain in full (rest from reference TRBV28 and TRBJ2-7): DVKVTQSSRYLVKRTGEKVFLECVQDMDHENMFWYRQDPGLGLRLIYFSYDVKMKEKGDIPEGYSVSREKKERFSLILESASTNQTSMYLCASSVTGGYEQYFGPGTRLTVT.

V and J are TRBV4-1 and TRBJ2-1; TRBD2 aligns across 10 bases. CDR3 length: 16 residues. Per germline, CDR1 MGHRA and CDR2 YSYEKL. Trimming cost V 6 bases and J 1 base; bases outside gene matches: 6. CDR3 DNA sequence: TGCGCCAGCAGTCCTAGCGGGGGCTATTCCTACAATGAGCAGTTCTTC. Translation gives CASSPSGGYSYNEQFF.

The rearrangement links TRBV5-5 to TRBJ1-1; D is possibly TRBD1 (5 bases). CDR3 size: 14 residues. Trimming shortened V by 1 base and J by 4 bases, and 11 bases separated the two germline ends. Germline CDR1 and CDR2: SGHKS and YYEKEE (reference sequence). The CDR3 loop is CASSLSGSGTEAFF. In nucleotides, the CDR3 is TGTGCCAGCAGCTTGTCAGGGTCCGGCACTGAAGCTTTCTTT.

The V gene is TRBV14, the J gene TRBJ2-7; D gene ambiguous. This CDR3 is built from 12 residues. Germline CDR1 SGHDN, CDR2 FVKESK. The V end lost 2 bases, the J end lost 4 bases, and 6 bases lay between the germline ends. CDR3 residues: CASSQSTYEQYF. The CDR3 region has the DNA TGTGCCAGCAGCCAATCTACGTACGAGCAGTACTTC. The full variable domain, in which reference TRBV14 and TRBJ2-7 provide the parts outside the CDR3, is EAGVTQFPSHSVIEKGQTVTLRCDPISGHDNLYWYRRVMGKEIKFLLHFVKESKQDESGMPNNRFLAERTGGTYSTLKVQPAELEDSGVYFCASSQSTYEQYFGPGTRLTVT.

As to this clone: At one boundary the junction diverges from the germline segment, which might be a read error. The chain employs TRBV6-1 and TRBJ1-4; 7 nucleotides line up with TRBD1. Germline assignment: CDR1 MNHNS and CDR2 SASEGT. The CDR3 spans 15 residues. CDR3 sequence: CASSFRQGSSEQLFF. CDR3 nucleotides: TGTGCCAGCAGTTTCCGACAGGGATCGTCTGAACAACTGTTTTTT.

This clone has a handful of counts. The chain uses TRBV7-3 and TRBJ2-2, with 7 bases fitting TRBD1. Trimming took 5 bases from V and 5 from J; bases not matched to a gene: 5. CDR1 and CDR2 (germline): SGHTA, FQGTGA. This CDR3 has 14 amino acids. Here the CDR3 reads CASSHDRVTGELFF. In DNA, the CDR3 is TGTGCCAGCAGCCACGACAGGGTAACCGGGGAGCTGTTTTTT.

This clone appeared a single time. The chain has TRBV30 and TRBJ2-3; the D gene is possibly TRBD2 (5 bases). Trimming took 1 base from V and 0 from J, leaving 14 bases between them. The CDR3 is 16 residues long. In germline, CDR1 is GTSNPN, CDR2 SVGIG (reference sequence). The CDR3: CAWSAGSGKSTDTQYF. As DNA, the CDR3 is TGTGCCTGGAGTGCCGGGTCCGGGAAAAGCACAGATACGCAGTATTTT.

V gene TRBV9 combines with J gene TRBJ1-5; D may be TRBD1 (5 bases). V lost 4 bases and J lost 7, with 18 bases in between. Germline V gene lookup returns CDR1 SGDLS and CDR2 YYNGEE. This CDR3 has 15 residues. Here the CDR3 DNA reads TGTGCCAGCAGCTTTGGCTTCGGGGGGTTCCAGCCCCAGCATTTT. Translated: CASSFGFGGFQPQHF. Using reference TRBV9 and TRBJ1-5 for the parts outside the CDR3, the full variable domain is DSGVTQTPKHLITATGQRVTLRCSPRSGDLSVYWYQQSLDQGLQFLIQYYNGEERAKGNILERFSAQQFPDLHSELNLSSLELGDSALYFCASSFGFGGFQPQHFGDGTRLSIL.

This clone was seen once. The chain carries TRBV5-1 and TRBJ2-1; D is perhaps TRBD2 (5 bases). Germline CDR1 SGHRS, CDR2 YFSETQ. The length of the CDR3 is 15 residues. V was cut by 5 bases and J by 6 bases, with 18 bases left in between. The CDR3 loop reads CASRHDYQRVNEQFF. CDR3 nucleotides: TGCGCCAGCAGGCACGACTATCAGAGGGTCAATGAGCAGTTCTTC. The full variable domain, completed using reference TRBV5-1 and TRBJ2-1, is KAGVTQTPRYLIKTRGQQVTLSCSPISGHRSVSWYQQTPGQGLQFLFEYFSETQRNKGNFPGRFSGRQFSNSRSEMNVSTLELGDSALYLCASRHDYQRVNEQFFGPGTRLTVL.